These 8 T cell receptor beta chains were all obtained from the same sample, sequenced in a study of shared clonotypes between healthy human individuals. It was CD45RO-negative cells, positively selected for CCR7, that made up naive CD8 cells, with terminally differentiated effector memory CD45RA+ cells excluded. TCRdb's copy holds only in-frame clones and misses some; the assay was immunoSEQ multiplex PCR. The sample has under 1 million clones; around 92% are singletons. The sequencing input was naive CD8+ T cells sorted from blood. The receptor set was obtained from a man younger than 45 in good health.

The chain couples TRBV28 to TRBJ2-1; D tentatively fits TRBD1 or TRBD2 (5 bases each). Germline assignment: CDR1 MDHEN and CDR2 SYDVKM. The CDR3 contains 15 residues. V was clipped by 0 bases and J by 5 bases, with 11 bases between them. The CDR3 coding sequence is TGTGCCAGCAGTTTATGGGGGACCAGCAACAATGAGCAGTTCTTC. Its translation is CASSLWGTSNNEQFF.

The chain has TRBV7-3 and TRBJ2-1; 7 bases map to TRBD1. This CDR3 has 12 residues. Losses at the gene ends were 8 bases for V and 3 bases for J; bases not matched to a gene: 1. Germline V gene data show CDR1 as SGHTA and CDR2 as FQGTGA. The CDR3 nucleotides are TGTGCCAGCGGGGACAGCTACAATGAGCAGTTCTTC. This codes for CASGDSYNEQFF.

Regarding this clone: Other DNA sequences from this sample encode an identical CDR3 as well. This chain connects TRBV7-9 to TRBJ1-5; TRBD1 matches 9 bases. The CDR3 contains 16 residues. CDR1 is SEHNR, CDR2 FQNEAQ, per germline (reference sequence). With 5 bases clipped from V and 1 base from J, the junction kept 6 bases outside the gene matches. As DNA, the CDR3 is TGTGCCAGCAGCCTTATAGGGACAGGGAGCAATCAGCCCCAGCATTTT. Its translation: CASSLIGTGSNQPQHF.

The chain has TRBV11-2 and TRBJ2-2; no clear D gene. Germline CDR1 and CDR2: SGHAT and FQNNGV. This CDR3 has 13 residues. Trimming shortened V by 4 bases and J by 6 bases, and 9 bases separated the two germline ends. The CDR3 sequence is CASSSEISGELFF. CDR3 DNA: TGTGCCAGCAGCTCAGAGATCTCCGGGGAGCTGTTTTTT.

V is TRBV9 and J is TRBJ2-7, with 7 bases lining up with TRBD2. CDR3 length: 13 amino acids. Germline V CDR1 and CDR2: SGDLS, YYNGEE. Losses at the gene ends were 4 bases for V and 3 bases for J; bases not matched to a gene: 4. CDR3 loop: CASSPGLVYEQYF. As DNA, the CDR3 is TGTGCCAGCAGCCCCGGACTAGTCTACGAGCAGTACTTC.

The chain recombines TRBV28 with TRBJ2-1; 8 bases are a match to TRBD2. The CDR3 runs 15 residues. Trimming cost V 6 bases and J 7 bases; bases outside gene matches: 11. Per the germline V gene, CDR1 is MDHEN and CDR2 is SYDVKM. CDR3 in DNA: TGTGCCAGCAGGATTAGCGGGACTAGATTGAATGAGCAGTTCTTC. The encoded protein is CASRISGTRLNEQFF.

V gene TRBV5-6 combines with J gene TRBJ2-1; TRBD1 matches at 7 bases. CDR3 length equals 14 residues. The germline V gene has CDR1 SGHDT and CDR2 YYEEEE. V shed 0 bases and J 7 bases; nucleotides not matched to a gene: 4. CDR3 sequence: CASSLGRGRNEQFF. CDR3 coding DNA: TGTGCCAGCAGCTTGGGTAGGGGGCGGAATGAGCAGTTCTTC.

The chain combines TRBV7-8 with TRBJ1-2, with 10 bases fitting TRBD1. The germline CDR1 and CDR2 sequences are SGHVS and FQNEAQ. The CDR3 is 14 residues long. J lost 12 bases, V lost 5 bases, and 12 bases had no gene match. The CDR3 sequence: CASSPNPGDRGDTF. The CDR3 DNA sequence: TGTGCCAGCAGCCCGAACCCCGGGGACAGGGGTGACACCTTC.